This entry features one T cell receptor beta chain sequence. This clone showed up just once. There is no known antigen for this receptor. Qualities for individual bases were not recorded, and no much larger clone is one base off. In light of the paper, this sample's treatment or condition label describes: around 19 received Ad26.COV2.S at low or high dose, single or two shots; 5 received placebo; per-sample allocation not given. Repertoires of vaccine and placebo recipients were sequenced from samples taken on day 63 after the first injection. Cohort 1b enrolled 25 to 30 adults aged 18-55 years at a single site in Boston, USA, between 29 July and 7 August 2020. Ad26.COV2.S was a replication-incompetent adenovirus type 26 vector that expressed a prefusion-stabilized SARS-CoV-2 spike protein derived from the original Wuhan strain. TCRbeta CDR3 regions were sequenced with the immunoSEQ Assay. After extraction, genomic DNA underwent amplification by bias-controlled multiplex PCR, followed by high-throughput sequencing. The original methods were these. To quantify the absolute abundance of each unique TCRbeta CDR3 region, sequences were collapsed and filtered. T cell fraction was estimated by normalizing TCRbeta template counts to usable DNA, with usable DNA measured through amplification of reference genes found in all nucleated cells. Repertoire TCRs were annotated as SARS-CoV-2-specific when V gene, CDR3 amino acid sequence and J gene were exactly matched to a known reactive TCR set. The reference SARS-CoV-2 TCR set came from MIRA and was filtered for enrichment in COVID-19-positive ImmuneCODE repertoires, removing public or cross-reactive TCRs. Using the MIRA antigens, annotated TCRs were further analysed by specific ORF or by position within an ORF. Breadth was defined as the number of annotated unique rearrangements divided by the total number of unique productive rearrangements, and depth was defined as the summed frequency of the annotated unique rearrangements. Two-sided Wilcoxon rank-sum tests were used to compare TCR breadth between groups. This immuneACCESS table, as held by TCRdb, lists in-frame sequences with V and J called but not all clones. Of the missing ones, under half trace to an unresolved V gene in checked studies; the others have no known cause. Clonal size and the V and J genes are those of that table, whereas D and trimming came from the DNA. The sample table lists about 280,000 clones, more than 75% of them with a count of one. The ten largest clones take up about 3.5% of the sample.

This record belongs to a study of Ad26.COV2.S vaccination and SARS-CoV-2 variants (dated by TCRdb to the early 2020s). Background for the entire study: Vaccine-arm donors were drawn from COV1001, a multicentre, randomized, double-blind, placebo-controlled phase I-IIa trial of Ad26.COV2.S in healthy adults. Ad26.COV2.S was administered intramuscularly at a dose of 5x10^10 or 1x10^11 viral particles, either as one shot or as two shots given 56 days apart. TCRbeta repertoire sequencing served as the tool for gauging how specific and how broad the SARS-CoV-2-reactive T cell receptors were following Ad26.COV2.S vaccination. The TCR-sequenced set comprised approximately 32 samples: around 20 Ad26.COV2.S vaccine recipients, 5 placebo recipients and 8 SARS-CoV-2 convalescent individuals. Trial participants were randomized into five groups of five: low-dose or high-dose Ad26.COV2.S given once or twice, or placebo on both occasions. Blinding of investigators to trial group allocation was maintained during experiments and outcome assessment.

The CDR3 contains 13 residues, cysteine and phenylalanine counted. Solely the CDR3 DNA is kept, with 39 bases framed from the first base. V is pared back by 5 bases and J by 4 bases, with 11 bases lying between the germline termini. Sequences MNHEY (CDR1) and SVGAGI (CDR2) are obtained from the germline V gene. Study-wide findings and limitations: Compared with placebo recipients, Ad26.COV2.S recipients showed higher spike-specific TCR breadth (P = 0.0014). The study was not powered to compare responses between vaccine doses or regimens. Comparable non-spike TCR breadth was observed between vaccine and placebo recipients, consistent with only spike being contained in the vaccine. The authors noted that total T cell responses may have been underestimated by the TCR breadth and depth analyses. Substantial breadth of spike-specific CD8+ and CD4+ T cell responses was reported after vaccination.

Recombination connected TRBV6-5 to TRBJ1-2, and perhaps TRBD1 as D gene, on 6 matching bases. This receptor was taken from a person aged 18 to 65 who received the Ad26.COV2.S COVID-19 vaccine or a placebo. Specimen: peripheral blood, collected in a trial of Ad26.COV2.S vaccine versus placebo. The CDR3 protein: CASSPGDGYGYTF. Read as DNA, the sequence is TGTGCCAGCAGTCCAGGGGACGGCTATGGCTACACCTTC.